The T cell receptor beta chain described here comes from a study of blood T cell repertoires in COVID-19. The wider study: Samples of COVID-19 (acute and convalescent) were obtained from the United States, Italy and Spain. The cDNA or gDNA used as material had been derived from T cells, B-cell-depleted T cells, or PBMCs.

CDR3 length: 14 residues. V lost 3 bases, J lost 4 bases, and 9 bases lay in between. Germline V gene data show CDR1 as MDHEN and CDR2 as SYDVKM. In the authors' methods: Reference gene primer amplification gave estimated nucleated cell counts. Sequencing was performed with immunoSEQ multiplex PCR; in TCRdb, only in-frame clones are kept and a portion is missing. From that table come the V and J calls and clone size; the DNA was used to work out D and trimming. The repertoire holds over 200,000 clones, more than 75% seen once, with approximately 6.1% in the top ten. The receptor's source is a man older than 75 with acute or convalescent COVID-19. The specimen sequenced was peripheral blood. This chain uses TRBV28 with TRBJ1-4, with D unclear. CDR3 sequence: CASSFVRSNEKLFF. CDR3 DNA sequence: TGTGCCAGCAGTTTCGTGAGGAGTAATGAAAAACTGTTTTTT.